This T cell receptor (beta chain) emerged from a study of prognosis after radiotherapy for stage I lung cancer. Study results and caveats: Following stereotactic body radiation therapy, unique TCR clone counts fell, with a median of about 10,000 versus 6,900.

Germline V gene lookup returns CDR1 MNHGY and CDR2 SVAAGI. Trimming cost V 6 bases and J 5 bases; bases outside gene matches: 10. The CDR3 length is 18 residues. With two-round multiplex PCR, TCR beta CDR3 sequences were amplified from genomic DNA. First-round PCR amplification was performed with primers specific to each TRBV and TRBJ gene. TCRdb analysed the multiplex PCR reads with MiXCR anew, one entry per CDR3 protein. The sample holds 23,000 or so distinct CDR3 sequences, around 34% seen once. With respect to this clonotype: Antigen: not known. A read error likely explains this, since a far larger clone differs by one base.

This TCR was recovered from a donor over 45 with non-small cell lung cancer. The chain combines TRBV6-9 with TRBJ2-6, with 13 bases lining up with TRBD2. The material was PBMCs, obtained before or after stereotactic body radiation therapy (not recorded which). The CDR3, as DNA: TGTGCCAGCAGGGATGGACTAGCGGGAGAGTCTTGGGCCAACGTCCTGACTTTC. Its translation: CASRDGLAGESWANVLTF.